A selection of T cell receptor beta chains follows, all from one sample in a study of cytomegalovirus exposure and HLA in healthy donors. Sequencing was performed with immunoSEQ multiplex PCR; in TCRdb, only in-frame clones are kept and a portion is missing. The sample has about 230,000 clones, around 89% seen once. Sample: PBMCs. Receptor source: a woman aged 18 to 35 in good health and CMV-seronegative. CDR3s include the opening cysteine and the closing phenylalanine or tryptophan. Fields, in order: D gene, J gene, clone size, V gene, CDR3 DNA, CDR3 protein. A D gene is named only where the DNA matches it firmly. Clone size appears in some rows only: once, few, many, or a class for an expanded clone.

D gene: NA; J gene: TRBJ2-7; clone size: NA; V gene: TRBV5-6; CDR3 DNA: TGTGCCAGCAGCTTGGATCGGGTCTCCTACGAGCAGTACTTC; CDR3 protein: CASSLDRVSYEQYF
D gene: TRBD2; J gene: TRBJ2-5; clone size: NA; V gene: TRBV27; CDR3 DNA: TGTGCCAGCAGACTAGCGGGAGGGCCGGAGGAGACCCAGTACTTC; CDR3 protein: CASRLAGGPEETQYF
D gene: TRBD2; J gene: TRBJ2-2; clone size: NA; V gene: TRBV6-5; CDR3 DNA: TGTGCCAGCAGTTACTCCCTAGCGGGAGGGGAGCTGTTTTTT; CDR3 protein: CASSYSLAGGELFF
D gene: NA; J gene: TRBJ2-7; clone size: NA; V gene: TRBV11-1; CDR3 DNA: TGTGCCAGCAGTAGGACATCTAGCGAAGGAACCCCTAGTGAGCAGTACTTC; CDR3 protein: CASSRTSSEGTPSEQYF
D gene: TRBD1; J gene: TRBJ1-1; clone size: NA; V gene: TRBV7-9; CDR3 DNA: TGTGCCAGCAGCCTGGGGCCGACAGGGGATGGCGGTGGAGCTTTCTTT; CDR3 protein: CASSLGPTGDGGGAFF
D gene: TRBD1; J gene: TRBJ2-5; clone size: NA; V gene: TRBV7-9; CDR3 DNA: TGTGCCAGCGGGCCCCGGGGGGGGACAGGGGAACGGACCCAGTACTTC; CDR3 protein: CASGPRGGTGERTQYF
D gene: TRBD2; J gene: TRBJ2-5; clone size: once; V gene: TRBV7-9; CDR3 DNA: TGTGCCAGCAGCTTACTAGCGGGGGGTCGAGAGACCCAGTACTTC; CDR3 protein: CASSLLAGGRETQYF
D gene: TRBD1; J gene: TRBJ2-7; clone size: once; V gene: TRBV7-2; CDR3 DNA: TGTGCCAGCAGCTCCCGACAGGGGCCCTACGAGCAGTACTTC; CDR3 protein: CASSSRQGPYEQYF
D gene: TRBD2; J gene: TRBJ2-7; clone size: NA; V gene: TRBV5-5; CDR3 DNA: TGTGCCAGCAGCCCGGGACTAGCGGGAACGGGAGGTGACTCGCGGTACTTC; CDR3 protein: CASSPGLAGTGGDSRYF
D gene: NA; J gene: TRBJ2-3; clone size: NA; V gene: TRBV2; CDR3 DNA: TGTGCCAGCAGTGTGGACGGGAGTGGGTCAGATACGCAGTATTTT; CDR3 protein: CASSVDGSGSDTQYF
D gene: TRBD2; J gene: TRBJ2-5; clone size: NA; V gene: TRBV6-6; CDR3 DNA: TGTGCCAGCAGCTCCGGGACTAGCGGGAGAGGGGAGACCCAGTACTTC; CDR3 protein: CASSSGTSGRGETQYF
D gene: NA; J gene: TRBJ1-1; clone size: NA; V gene: TRBV4-1; CDR3 DNA: TGCGCCAGCAGCCAGAGATACGACGGGGGGAACACTGAAGCTTTCTTT; CDR3 protein: CASSQRYDGGNTEAFF
D gene: NA; J gene: TRBJ2-3; clone size: NA; V gene: TRBV9; CDR3 DNA: TGTGCCAGCAGCTCTAAGCTGTGGCGGGGAGATACGCAGTATTTT; CDR3 protein: CASSSKLWRGDTQYF
D gene: TRBD1; J gene: TRBJ2-3; clone size: NA; V gene: TRBV6-6; CDR3 DNA: TGTGCCAGCAGTACGGGACAGGGAGGATGGGATACGCAGTATTTT; CDR3 protein: CASSTGQGGWDTQYF
D gene: TRBD1; J gene: TRBJ2-1; clone size: NA; V gene: TRBV4-2; CDR3 DNA: TGTGCCAGCAGCCCGCGACAGGGGCCTAGCTCCTACAATGAGCAGTTCTTC; CDR3 protein: CASSPRQGPSSYNEQFF
D gene: NA; J gene: TRBJ1-1; clone size: NA; V gene: TRBV7-9; CDR3 DNA: TGTGCCAGCAGCTTACTACTGCCGAACACTGAAGCTTTCTTT; CDR3 protein: CASSLLLPNTEAFF
D gene: TRBD2; J gene: TRBJ2-7; clone size: NA; V gene: TRBV5-1; CDR3 DNA: TGCGCCAGCAGCTTGGACCCCCTAGCGGGAGGTTCCTACGAGCAGTACTTC; CDR3 protein: CASSLDPLAGGSYEQYF
D gene: NA; J gene: TRBJ2-2; clone size: NA; V gene: TRBV7-9; CDR3 DNA: TGTGCCAGCAGTCCCCCCGGGGGGCTGGCGCGAAGCACCGGGGAGCTGTTTTTT; CDR3 protein: CASSPPGGLARSTGELFF
D gene: TRBD1; J gene: TRBJ2-1; clone size: NA; V gene: TRBV4-1; CDR3 DNA: TGCGCCAGCAGCCAGAAACACCGGGACAGGGGCCACAATGAGCAGTTCTTC; CDR3 protein: CASSQKHRDRGHNEQFF
D gene: TRBD2; J gene: TRBJ2-7; clone size: NA; V gene: TRBV6-4; CDR3 DNA: TGTGCCAGCAGTGACTTTAGAGGACTAGCGGGACCATTACCCCACTACGAGCAGTACTTC; CDR3 protein: CASSDFRGLAGPLPHYEQYF
D gene: TRBD1; J gene: TRBJ2-6; clone size: NA; V gene: TRBV27; CDR3 DNA: TGTGCCAGCAGACCCACAGGGGCCTTCTCTGGGGCCAACGTCCTGACTTTC; CDR3 protein: CASRPTGAFSGANVLTF
D gene: NA; J gene: TRBJ1-5; clone size: NA; V gene: TRBV27; CDR3 DNA: TGTGCCAGCAGTTTCAGGAACGTCAATCAGCCCCAGCATTTT; CDR3 protein: CASSFRNVNQPQHF
D gene: TRBD2; J gene: TRBJ2-7; clone size: once; V gene: TRBV4-1; CDR3 DNA: TGCGCCAGCAGCCTCTTAGCGGGAGAGGGCCCTTACGAGCAGTACTTC; CDR3 protein: CASSLLAGEGPYEQYF
D gene: TRBD1; J gene: TRBJ1-2; clone size: NA; V gene: TRBV30; CDR3 DNA: TGTGCCTACCACGGGACAGGTAGCTATGGCTACACCTTC; CDR3 protein: CAYHGTGSYGYTF
D gene: NA; J gene: TRBJ1-2; clone size: NA; V gene: TRBV21-1; CDR3 DNA: NA; CDR3 protein: CASSVGQGAYGYTF
D gene: NA; J gene: TRBJ2-2; clone size: NA; V gene: TRBV11-2; CDR3 DNA: TGTGCCAGCAGCACCCGGCCCTGGGGACTTTCGAACACCGGGGAGCTGTTTTTT; CDR3 protein: CASSTRPWGLSNTGELFF
D gene: TRBD1; J gene: TRBJ1-2; clone size: NA; V gene: TRBV29-1; CDR3 DNA: TGCAGCGTGGGAGAGGGAGACAGGGGGCCTGGCTACACCTTC; CDR3 protein: CSVGEGDRGPGYTF
D gene: TRBD1; J gene: TRBJ1-1; clone size: NA; V gene: TRBV29-1; CDR3 DNA: TGCAGCTCCAGGACAGGGGGAGGCACTGAAGCTTTCTTT; CDR3 protein: CSSRTGGGTEAFF
D gene: NA; J gene: TRBJ1-2; clone size: NA; V gene: TRBV7-2; CDR3 DNA: TGTGCCAGCAGCGGAGCCCACAACGGTGGCTACACCTTC; CDR3 protein: CASSGAHNGGYTF
D gene: NA; J gene: TRBJ1-3; clone size: once; V gene: TRBV4-3; CDR3 DNA: TGCGCCAGCAGCCAAGGACAGCTGGCAGGAAACACCATATATTTT; CDR3 protein: CASSQGQLAGNTIYF
D gene: NA; J gene: TRBJ2-4; clone size: NA; V gene: TRBV9; CDR3 DNA: TGTGCCAGCAGCCCCGCTGTATCCGGCATTCAGTACTTC; CDR3 protein: CASSPAVSGIQYF
D gene: TRBD2; J gene: TRBJ2-7; clone size: NA; V gene: TRBV10-2; CDR3 DNA: TGCGCCAGCAGATCTAGCGGGGGACTGGGGGAGCAGTACTTC; CDR3 protein: CASRSSGGLGEQYF
D gene: TRBD2; J gene: TRBJ2-5; clone size: NA; V gene: TRBV14; CDR3 DNA: TGTGCCAGCAGCCAGGTTACAAGGGGACTAGCGGGAGGAAAGACCCAGTACTTC; CDR3 protein: CASSQVTRGLAGGKTQYF
D gene: TRBD1; J gene: TRBJ2-1; clone size: NA; V gene: TRBV7-2; CDR3 DNA: TGTGCCAGCAGCTTAGGAGGTTTCGGACAGGCCGCCTACAATGAGCAGTTCTTC; CDR3 protein: CASSLGGFGQAAYNEQFF
D gene: TRBD1; J gene: TRBJ1-2; clone size: NA; V gene: TRBV7-9; CDR3 DNA: TGTGCCAGCAGCCGGGACAGGGGCGCCTCTAACTATGGCTACACCTTC; CDR3 protein: CASSRDRGASNYGYTF
D gene: TRBD1; J gene: TRBJ1-5; clone size: NA; V gene: TRBV7-9; CDR3 DNA: TGTGCCAGCAGCTTAGAGGGGGCTGGACAGCCCCAGCATTTT; CDR3 protein: CASSLEGAGQPQHF
D gene: TRBD1; J gene: TRBJ1-2; clone size: once; V gene: TRBV10-2; CDR3 DNA: TGCGCCAGCCTTTCCCCGGGACAGGGAATCTATGGCTACACCTTC; CDR3 protein: CASLSPGQGIYGYTF
D gene: NA; J gene: TRBJ1-4; clone size: once; V gene: TRBV5-6; CDR3 DNA: TGTGCCAGCAGCTTGATGCGAGGCTCTGGGGAAAAACTGTTTTTT; CDR3 protein: CASSLMRGSGEKLFF
D gene: TRBD2; J gene: TRBJ2-7; clone size: few; V gene: TRBV7-2; CDR3 DNA: TGTGCCAGCAGCCAATTCTTGGGACTAGCGGGTATCTCCTACGAGCAGTACTTC; CDR3 protein: CASSQFLGLAGISYEQYF
D gene: TRBD1; J gene: TRBJ2-2; clone size: NA; V gene: TRBV28; CDR3 DNA: TGTGCCAGCAGTTTACCGACAGGGGGCACCGGGGAGCTGTTTTTT; CDR3 protein: CASSLPTGGTGELFF
D gene: NA; J gene: TRBJ1-2; clone size: NA; V gene: TRBV4-2; CDR3 DNA: TGTGCCAGCAGCCAAGGATGGAGAGAGTATGGCTACACCTTC; CDR3 protein: CASSQGWREYGYTF
D gene: NA; J gene: TRBJ2-3; clone size: NA; V gene: TRBV7-9; CDR3 DNA: TGTGCCAGCAGGAGGGGGGGTAGTGATACGCAGTATTTT; CDR3 protein: CASRRGGSDTQYF
D gene: NA; J gene: TRBJ2-1; clone size: NA; V gene: TRBV11-3; CDR3 DNA: TGTGCCAGCAGCTTAGGGGAACCTATAGGGGCCTACAATGAGCAGTTCTTC; CDR3 protein: CASSLGEPIGAYNEQFF
D gene: NA; J gene: TRBJ1-1; clone size: NA; V gene: TRBV5-1; CDR3 DNA: TGCGCCAGCAGCTTGGCAGATGAAGCTTTCTTT; CDR3 protein: CASSLADEAFF
D gene: TRBD1; J gene: TRBJ2-7; clone size: NA; V gene: TRBV27; CDR3 DNA: TGTGCCAGCAGTACCCCGACAGGGGGAGCCTACGAGCAGTACTTC; CDR3 protein: CASSTPTGGAYEQYF
D gene: TRBD2; J gene: TRBJ2-1; clone size: NA; V gene: TRBV5-1; CDR3 DNA: TGCGCCAGCAGCTTGGGTAGCGGGAGGGTCCATGAGCAGTTCTTC; CDR3 protein: CASSLGSGRVHEQFF
D gene: NA; J gene: TRBJ2-2; clone size: NA; V gene: TRBV13; CDR3 DNA: TGTGCCAGCAGCTTTACGGGGGGCCTACCCGGGGAGCTGTTTTTT; CDR3 protein: CASSFTGGLPGELFF
D gene: NA; J gene: TRBJ1-5; clone size: NA; V gene: TRBV19; CDR3 DNA: TGTGCCAGTAGTGTGCAGTACAATCAGCCCCAGCATTTT; CDR3 protein: CASSVQYNQPQHF
D gene: TRBD1; J gene: TRBJ2-7; clone size: NA; V gene: TRBV18; CDR3 DNA: TGTGCCAGCCGGGGACAGGTTCTCTACGAGCAGTACTTC; CDR3 protein: CASRGQVLYEQYF
D gene: NA; J gene: TRBJ2-3; clone size: few; V gene: TRBV7-2; CDR3 DNA: TGTGCCAGCAGCTGGGGGGGCACAGATACGCAGTATTTT; CDR3 protein: CASSWGGTDTQYF